A selection of T cell receptor beta chains follows, all from one sample in a study of cytomegalovirus exposure and HLA in healthy donors. Libraries were prepared by immunoSEQ multiplex PCR; TCRdb keeps only in-frame clonotypes and omits some of them. The table has about 99,000 clones, 10% seen once; the top ten hold under 6%. The material sequenced was PBMCs. The receptors here all came from a man between 40 and 49 years old in good health and CMV-seropositive. Both conserved end residues are part of each CDR3. The D gene is left open where the match is weak. Clone size, where shown, is once, few, many, or a class for clones that have expanded.

J | length | size | V | D | CDR3 | DNA
TRBJ2-4 | 16 | . | TRBV7-9 | TRBD2 | CASSSGGWGRGNIQYF | TGTGCCAGCAGCTCGGGAGGCTGGGGGAGGGGAAACATTCAGTACTTC
TRBJ1-1 | 15 | few | TRBV30 | . | CAWSGGGEVNTEAFF | TGTGCCTGGAGTGGGGGAGGGGAGGTGAACACTGAAGCTTTCTTT
TRBJ2-7 | 14 | few | TRBV6-1 | TRBD1 | CASLLGQGAGEQYF | TGTGCCAGCCTACTTGGACAGGGGGCGGGAGAGCAGTACTTC
TRBJ1-3 | 15 | . | TRBV4-2 | . | CASSQDEVSGNTIYF | TGTGCCAGCAGCCAAGATGAGGTCTCTGGCAACACCATATATTTT
TRBJ2-7 | 16 | . | TRBV29-1 | TRBD2 | CSVEGGSGTRGYEQYF | TGCAGCGTTGAGGGGGGATCCGGGACTAGAGGGTACGAGCAGTACTTC
TRBJ1-3 | 15 | many | TRBV28 | . | CASSLNSGVGNTIYF | TGTGCCAGCAGTTTGAATTCGGGAGTTGGAAACACCATATATTTT
TRBJ2-1 | 15 | few | TRBV7-2 | TRBD2 | CASSSLAGSYNEQFF | TGTGCCAGCAGCTCCTTAGCGGGCTCCTACAATGAGCAGTTCTTC
TRBJ1-5 | 12 | many | TRBV5-8 | . | CASSFRSGLMNF | TGTGCCAGCAGCTTCAGGTCGGGACTGATGAATTTT
TRBJ2-1 | 15 | few | TRBV16 | TRBD1 | CASSLGQSSYNEQFF | TGTGCCAGCAGCCTGGGACAGAGCTCCTACAATGAGCAGTTCTTC
TRBJ1-1 | 16 | many | TRBV9 | TRBD1 | CASSSTGGAWDTEAFF | TGTGCCAGCAGCTCAACAGGGGGCGCATGGGACACTGAAGCTTTCTTT
TRBJ2-7 | 16 | few | TRBV11-2 | . | CASSLGRNRVLNEQYF | TGTGCCAGCAGCTTAGGTAGAAACAGGGTCTTGAACGAGCAGTACTTC
TRBJ2-7 | 13 | . | TRBV7-9 | . | CASTPEVRYEQYF | TGTGCCAGCACCCCCGAGGTCAGATACGAGCAGTACTTC
TRBJ2-1 | 17 | . | TRBV28 | . | CASSFRGGMAFYNEQFF | TGTGCCAGCAGTTTTAGAGGGGGTATGGCCTTTTACAATGAGCAGTTCTTC
TRBJ2-7 | 15 | . | TRBV21-1 | . | CASSKGTRSSYEQYF | TGTGCCAGCAGCAAAGGGACACGAAGCTCCTACGAGCAGTACTTC
TRBJ1-5 | 15 | . | TRBV27 | . | CASSLVWTDNQPQHF | TGTGCCAGCAGTTTAGTTTGGACAGATAATCAGCCCCAGCATTTT
TRBJ2-2 | 16 | few | TRBV27 | . | CASSTQQVTNTGELFF | TGTGCCAGCAGTACCCAACAGGTGACGAACACCGGGGAGCTGTTTTTT
TRBJ2-1 | 15 | . | TRBV5-1 | . | CASSLDPSRGNEQFF | TGCGCCAGCAGCCTGGATCCTTCTAGGGGGAATGAGCAGTTCTTC
TRBJ2-7 | 13 | few | TRBV30 | TRBD1 | CAWSQTGFYEQYF | TGTGCCTGGAGTCAGACAGGGTTCTACGAGCAGTACTTC
TRBJ1-2 | 13 | few | TRBV6-1 | . | CASSEAGDYGYTF | TGTGCCAGCAGTGAAGCGGGAGACTATGGCTACACCTTC
TRBJ2-5 | 16 | . | TRBV7-9 | . | CASSFPFSLFGETQYF | TGTGCCAGCAGCTTTCCGTTCTCCCTTTTCGGGGAGACCCAGTACTTC
TRBJ2-4 | 15 | few | TRBV11-2 | TRBD1 | CASTEAGGARNIQYF | TGTGCCAGCACCGAGGCAGGGGGCGCGAGAAACATTCAGTACTTC
TRBJ2-2 | 15 | few | TRBV11-3 | TRBD1 | CASSFGQVYTGELFF | TGTGCCAGCAGCTTCGGACAGGTTTACACCGGGGAGCTGTTTTTT
TRBJ2-1 | 16 | . | TRBV7-9 | . | CASIRELGGSYNEQFF | TGTGCCAGCATTAGGGAGTTAGGGGGCTCCTACAATGAGCAGTTCTTC
TRBJ1-1 | 15 | . | TRBV6-5 | . | CASSPPGSQGTEAFF | TGTGCCAGCAGTCCCCCAGGGTCCCAGGGGACTGAAGCTTTCTTT
TRBJ2-1 | 16 | . | TRBV27 | . | CASSLGGYTFLNEQFF | TGTGCCAGCAGTTTAGGGGGCTATACCTTTCTGAATGAGCAGTTCTTC
TRBJ2-2 | 14 | few | TRBV2 | . | CASSVLANTGELFF | TGTGCCAGCAGTGTCCTAGCGAACACCGGGGAGCTGTTTTTT
TRBJ1-5 | 13 | . | TRBV28 | . | CASKGRGNQPQHF | TGTGCCAGCAAGGGCAGGGGCAATCAGCCCCAGCATTTT
TRBJ2-5 | 12 | once | TRBV29-1 | . | CSQQGGEETQYF | TGCAGCCAACAAGGGGGGGAAGAGACCCAGTACTTC
TRBJ1-5 | 13 | few | TRBV19 | . | CASSIDRDQPQHF | TGTGCCAGTAGTATAGACAGGGATCAGCCCCAGCATTTT
TRBJ2-5 | 15 | . | TRBV7-3 | TRBD2 | CASSVAGGIGETQYF | TGTGCCAGCAGCGTAGCGGGAGGGATAGGAGAGACCCAGTACTTC
TRBJ2-7 | 18 | . | TRBV11-3 | TRBD1 | CASSKIGQGAPKTYEQYF | TGTGCCAGCAGCAAAATCGGACAGGGGGCGCCGAAAACCTACGAGCAGTACTTC
TRBJ2-1 | 14 | few | TRBV30 | . | CAWSIWGEYNEQFF | TGTGCCTGGAGTATCTGGGGGGAATACAATGAGCAGTTCTTC
TRBJ2-3 | 12 | . | TRBV27 | . | CASSFNTDTQYF | TGTGCCAGCAGTTTTAACACAGATACGCAGTATTTT
TRBJ2-7 | 16 | . | TRBV19 | TRBD2 | CASSSPGLAGGVEQYF | TGTGCCAGTAGTAGTCCGGGACTAGCGGGAGGTGTTGAGCAGTACTTC
TRBJ1-1 | 15 | few | TRBV5-1 | . | CASSEGGGSGTEAFF | TGCGCCAGCAGCGAGGGGGGGGGATCGGGAACTGAAGCTTTCTTT